What follows is one T cell receptor beta chain and its context. Profiled with immunoSEQ multiplex PCR; TCRdb holds only in-frame clones, not every one. The table lists some 250,000 clones, approximately 80% of them singletons, with about 2% in the top ten. V shed 2 bases and J shed 2 bases, with 7 bases lying between them. Germline lookup yields CDR1 LNHDA and CDR2 SQIVND (reference sequence). This CDR3 is 15 amino acids long. The data were obtained in a study of blood T cell repertoires in COVID-19. This receptor was identified in a man aged 25-45 years who had recovered from COVID-19. Source material: peripheral blood. This chain uses TRBV19 with TRBJ2-6, with unresolved D. The CDR3 nucleotides are TGTGCCAGTAGTATAAGAGGTACTGGGGCCAACGTCCTGACTTTC. This translates into CASSIRGTGANVLTF.